These T cell receptor beta chains were read from a single sample in a study of blood T cell repertoires in COVID-19. TCRdb keeps only in-frame clones here, not all; method: immunoSEQ multiplex PCR. The table records 300,000 or so clones, about 90% of them present only once. Specimen: peripheral blood. The receptors derive from a woman between 40 and 50 years old with acute or convalescent COVID-19. CDR3s include the opening cysteine and the closing phenylalanine or tryptophan. Each record gives: clone size, D gene, V gene, J gene, CDR3 DNA, CDR3 protein. A D gene is named only where the DNA matches it firmly. Rows may omit the clone size; those that give it use once, few, many or a size class.

few	TRBD1	TRBV5-4	TRBJ1-6	TGTGCCAGCAGCCAGCCGGGACAGAATAATTCACCCCTCCACTTT	CASSQPGQNNSPLHF
once	TRBD2	TRBV7-6	TRBJ2-3	TGTGCCAGCAGCTTCTCGGGAGGGGCCGCAGATACGCAGTATTTT	CASSFSGGAADTQYF
NA	TRBD2	TRBV5-1	TRBJ2-5	TGCGCCAGCCGACCCTTGGGGGCGGGGGGCCAAGAGACCCAGTACTTC	CASRPLGAGGQETQYF
NA	NA	TRBV4-1	TRBJ2-3	TGCGCCAGCAGCCAAGATCCGTCTTCCCTCGGGTACGCCTTCACAGATACGCAGTATTTT	CASSQDPSSLGYAFTDTQYF
NA	TRBD2	TRBV5-8	TRBJ2-3	TGTGCCAGCAGCCCTCAGGGACTAACATCGTCAGATACGCAGTATTTT	CASSPQGLTSSDTQYF
NA	NA	TRBV18	TRBJ2-3	TGTGCCAGCTCACTCCAGGAAACAGATACGCAGTATTTT	CASSLQETDTQYF
NA	TRBD1	TRBV10-3	TRBJ1-1	TGTGCCTCGCGACAGGGTCTGAGAGGCGAAGCTTTCTTT	CASRQGLRGEAFF
NA	TRBD1	TRBV28	TRBJ1-4	TGTGCCAGCAGTTTAGCGCGCAGGGGGCAGGCTAATGAAAAACTGTTTTTT	CASSLARRGQANEKLFF
NA	NA	TRBV2	TRBJ2-2	TGTGCCAGCAGGGCTCCCCCACAACAGGGCACCGGGGAGCTGTTTTTT	CASRAPPQQGTGELFF
NA	NA	TRBV21-1	TRBJ2-3	TGTGCCAGCAGCAGAGGGACAGACACTAGCACAGATACGCAGTATTTT	CASSRGTDTSTDTQYF
NA	TRBD1	TRBV6-5	TRBJ1-2	TGTGCCAGCAGGAAGCTCGACAGGGCGGATGGCTACACCTTC	CASRKLDRADGYTF
NA	NA	TRBV6-1	TRBJ2-3	TGTGCCAGCAGTGAGGGCGGGCGGGTAGGCACAGATACGCAGTATTTT	CASSEGGRVGTDTQYF
NA	TRBD1	TRBV30	TRBJ1-6	TGTGCCTGGACCCAAACAGGGGGCCAAAGGAGTTCACCCCTCCACTTT	CAWTQTGGQRSSPLHF
NA	NA	TRBV6-5	TRBJ2-2	TGTGCCAGCAGCCGGGGCAGGGGTAACACCGGGGAGCTGTTTTTT	CASSRGRGNTGELFF
NA	NA	TRBV3-1/TRBV3-2	TRBJ1-6	TGTGCCAGCAGCCAAGTTACGGGGTCACCCCTCCACTTT	CASSQVTGSPLHF
once	TRBD2	TRBV7-7	TRBJ2-3	TGTGCCAGCAGCGCAGTACCCCGTGGACTAGCGGGGGACTCTAGCACAGATACGCAGTATTTT	CASSAVPRGLAGDSSTDTQYF
NA	NA	TRBV28	TRBJ1-5	TGTGCCAGCGCTACCGGGTATCAGCCCCAGCATTTT	CASATGYQPQHF
NA	TRBD1	TRBV5-8	TRBJ1-5	TGTGCCAGCAGCCACGGGACAGGGGTCAGCAATCAGCCCCAGCATTTT	CASSHGTGVSNQPQHF
NA	TRBD1	TRBV7-2	TRBJ1-1	TGTGCCAGCAGCTTAGGGGGGGACAGTAGGGTAGCTTTCTTT	CASSLGGDSRVAFF
NA	NA	TRBV12-3/TRBV12-4	TRBJ2-3	TGTGCCACCTCTAGCACAGATACGCAGTATTTT	CATSSTDTQYF
NA	NA	TRBV7-2	TRBJ1-2	TGTGCCAGCAGCCCGGACAGACATAACTATGGCTACACCTTC	CASSPDRHNYGYTF
NA	TRBD1	TRBV7-9	TRBJ2-5	TGTGCCAGCAGCTTACAGGGGGCGCGAATGGAGACCCAGTACTTC	CASSLQGARMETQYF
NA	TRBD1	TRBV6-1	TRBJ2-6	TGTGCCAGCAGTGCGACAGGGGGAAGTTTCTCTGGGGCCAACGTCCTGACTTTC	CASSATGGSFSGANVLTF
NA	TRBD1	TRBV24-1	TRBJ2-5	TGTGCCACTTCGCCCCAGGGGGCGCCGGGGACCCAGTACTTC	CATSPQGAPGTQYF
NA	TRBD1	TRBV6-5	TRBJ1-5	TGTGCCAGCAGAGACAGGGGAGGCCAGCCCCAGCATTTT	CASRDRGGQPQHF
NA	NA	TRBV5-4	TRBJ2-5	TGTGCCAGCAGCTCCCTGGGTCAGGATGGGGAGACCCAGTACTTC	CASSSLGQDGETQYF
NA	NA	TRBV3-1/TRBV3-2	TRBJ1-2	TGTGCCAGCAGCCAAGAGGGGGGGGGCGGAGGCTATGGCTACACCTTC	CASSQEGGGGGYGYTF
NA	NA	TRBV10-3	TRBJ1-1	TGTGCCATCAGTGAGTCTCTTGGCGGGGGGAGCACTGAAGCTTTCTTT	CAISESLGGGSTEAFF
NA	NA	TRBV6-5	TRBJ1-1	TGTGCCAGCACCTCCCCCGGCGGAGCTTTCTTT	CASTSPGGAFF
NA	NA	TRBV9	TRBJ1-2	TGTGCCAGCAGTCTAATGGCCATACCCGGAGATGGCTACACCTTC	CASSLMAIPGDGYTF
NA	NA	TRBV21-1	TRBJ1-2	TGTGCCAGCAGCATTACCCCCGGGACAGACTATGGCTACACCTTC	CASSITPGTDYGYTF
NA	TRBD1	TRBV14	TRBJ1-2	TGTGCCAGCAGCCCGGGACAGGGGGCCTATGGCTACACCTTC	CASSPGQGAYGYTF
NA	NA	TRBV2	TRBJ1-1	TGTGCCAGCAGCGGGGAGGAGGCCACTGAAGCTTTCTTT	CASSGEEATEAFF
NA	TRBD2	TRBV2	TRBJ2-2	TGTGCCAGCAGGGAGCTTAGCGGGGGGGCCGGGGAGCTGTTTTTT	CASRELSGGAGELFF
NA	TRBD1	TRBV5-1	TRBJ1-2	TGCGCCAGCAGCAGATGGACAGGGGATGGCTACACCTTC	CASSRWTGDGYTF
NA	TRBD2	TRBV3-1/TRBV3-2	TRBJ2-3	TGTGCCAGCAGCCCACTAGCGGGGTCTAGCACAGATACGCAGTATTTT	CASSPLAGSSTDTQYF
NA	NA	TRBV9	TRBJ1-6	TGTGCCAGCAGCCCGGGGATTATTTCACCCCTCCACTTT	CASSPGIISPLHF
NA	NA	TRBV29-1	TRBJ1-3	TGCAGCGTTGAGGCCAGGGCCTCTGGAAACACCATATATTTT	CSVEARASGNTIYF
once	NA	TRBV9	TRBJ1-2	TGTGCCAGCAGCGACCCCAAGGACAGTGTGGGCTATGGCTACACCTTC	CASSDPKDSVGYGYTF
once	NA	TRBV5-1	TRBJ1-4	TGCGCCAGCAGACGGGACACCGGTGCAACTAATGAAAAACTGTTTTTT	CASRRDTGATNEKLFF
once	TRBD1	TRBV2	TRBJ1-5	TGTGCCAGCAGCGGCGGACAGGGTTTAGGGTCTCAGCCCCAGCATTTT	CASSGGQGLGSQPQHF
NA	TRBD1	TRBV28	TRBJ1-2	TGTGCCAGCGGGACAGGGGGCTATGAAGTCTATGGCTACACCTTC	CASGTGGYEVYGYTF
NA	NA	TRBV30	TRBJ1-4	TGTGCCCGCGGGACCCCCGAAAAACTGTTTTTT	CARGTPEKLFF
NA	TRBD1	TRBV30	TRBJ1-5	TGTGCCTGGAGTGACAAGGACAGGCCATCAGCCCAGCATTTT	CAWSDKDRPSAQHF
NA	TRBD1	TRBV7-9	TRBJ1-2	TGTGCCAGCAGCTTAAACAGGGGGCAAGGGGGCTACACCTTC	CASSLNRGQGGYTF